These 17 T cell receptor beta chains were all obtained from the same sample, sequenced in a study of blood T cell repertoires in COVID-19. Using immunoSEQ multiplex PCR, the repertoire was profiled, and TCRdb retains in-frame clones only, with some absent. Counted here are tens of thousands of clones, 87% occurring once; the ten biggest clones make up over 1.5%. Sequencing was done on a sample of peripheral blood. The receptors come from a man aged 50 or older with active or convalescent COVID-19.

The gene calls are TRBV9 and TRBJ1-2, with TRBD1 matching 7 bases. Germline loops: CDR1 SGDLS, CDR2 YYNGEE. This CDR3 is 13 amino acids long. The J segment lost 3 bases and the V segment lost 5 bases, leaving 4 bases of the junction unmatched. The CDR3 loop reads CASSTGVYYGYTF. The CDR3 DNA follows: TGTGCCAGCAGTACAGGGGTTTACTATGGCTACACCTTC.

The J gene is TRBJ2-3, the V gene TRBV4-3; tentative D call: TRBD1 (6 bases). The CDR3 has 13 residues. Germline V gene data show CDR1 as LGHNA and CDR2 as YSLEER. Trimming cost V 2 bases and J 3 bases, with 6 bases left between them. The CDR3 nucleotides read TGCGCCAGCAGCCAACAGGGGACAGATACGCAGTATTTT. This gives the protein CASSQQGTDTQYF.

The rearrangement uses TRBV5-1 and TRBJ2-3; D may be TRBD1 (6 bases). V was clipped by 6 bases and J by 3 bases, with 17 bases between them. Germline V gene sequence: CDR1 SGHRS, CDR2 YFSETQ. This CDR3 has 15 amino acids. The CDR3 reads CASNSPAGETDTQYF. The CDR3 DNA sequence: TGCGCCAGCAACTCACCGGCAGGGGAAACAGATACGCAGTATTTT.

The chain uses TRBV7-2 and TRBJ2-1; TRBD1 matches at 8 bases. The CDR3 length is 16 residues. Germline V gene lookup returns CDR1 SGHTA and CDR2 FQGNSA. J was trimmed by 6 bases and V by 6 bases; bases with no gene match: 13. This CDR3 reads CASSSGQGFIRNEQFF. The DNA for the CDR3 is TGTGCCAGCAGTTCAGGACAGGGTTTCATCCGCAATGAGCAGTTCTTC.

This clone appeared once. The V gene is TRBV24-1, the J gene TRBJ2-3; 14 nucleotides agree with TRBD2. Germline-derived CDR1 and CDR2 are KGHDR and SFDVKD. This CDR3 has 14 residues. J was trimmed by 6 bases and V by 9 bases; bases with no gene match: 4. The CDR3 here is CATQGLAGDDTQYF. As DNA, the CDR3 is TGTGCCACCCAGGGACTAGCGGGAGACGATACGCAGTATTTT.

The chain is built from TRBV7-2 and TRBJ2-5; the match to TRBD2 covers 8 bases. Germline-derived CDR1 and CDR2 are SGHTA and FQGNSA. Trimming cost V 1 base and J 5 bases; bases outside gene matches: 9. The CDR3 is 16 amino acids. The CDR3 region has the DNA TGTGCCAGCAGCTTAGAGGTAGCGGGATTTGGGGAGACCCAGTACTTC. Its protein product is CASSLEVAGFGETQYF.

This clone came up a few times. The chain uses TRBV2 and TRBJ2-1; 8 bases map to TRBD1. CDR1 and CDR2 from the germline V gene are SNHLY and FYNNEI. Trimming cost V 5 bases and J 5 bases; bases outside gene matches: 11. This CDR3 spans 16 amino acids. The CDR3 spells CASSTKIGTGDNEQFF. In nucleotides, the CDR3 is TGTGCCAGCAGTACTAAGATAGGGACAGGTGACAATGAGCAGTTCTTC.

The chain employs TRBV2 and TRBJ2-3; D uncertain. V lost 0 bases to trimming and J lost 6 bases, with 10 bases between them. The CDR3 is made up of 14 amino acids. The germline CDR1 and CDR2 sequences are SNHLY and FYNNEI. The CDR3: CASSEAVFRDTQYF. In DNA, the CDR3 is TGTGCCAGCAGTGAAGCAGTGTTCCGGGATACGCAGTATTTT.

The chain links TRBV2 to TRBJ1-6, with 10 bases fitting TRBD1. CDR3 length equals 13 residues. Germline CDR1 SNHLY, CDR2 FYNNEI. V shed 9 bases and J 7 bases; nucleotides not matched to a gene: 3. The DNA for the CDR3 is TGTGCCAGGGGGACAGGGGTAAATTCACCCCTCCACTTT. The encoded protein is CARGTGVNSPLHF.

The chain employs TRBV4-1 and TRBJ2-3; 8 nucleotides align to TRBD2. With V trimmed by 4 bases and J by 6 bases, 15 bases remained unmatched. Germline V CDR1 and CDR2: MGHRA, YSYEKL. The CDR3 spans 17 residues. This CDR3 reads CASSRTGGASGVDTQYF. The CDR3 DNA sequence: TGCGCCAGCAGCCGTACCGGGGGGGCTAGTGGAGTGGATACGCAGTATTTT.

V is TRBV12-2 and J is TRBJ1-3; no DNA check was done on the table's D call, TRBD1. TRBV12-2 is reported as a pseudogene. There are 15 residues in the CDR3. CDR3 amino acids: CASRLARQGRNTIYF. The CDR3 DNA is TGTGCAAGTCGCTTAGCGCGACAGGGGAGAAACACCATATATTTT.

This rearrangement joins TRBV23-1 to TRBJ1-1; TRBD1 agrees at 7 bases. TRBV23-1 is an ORF; its function is uncertain. The J segment lost 3 bases and the V segment lost 3 bases, leaving 10 bases of the junction unmatched. The CDR3 runs to 16 residues. CDR3 region: CASSQLRTGDHTEAFF. The DNA of the CDR3 is TGCGCCAGCAGTCAGCTTCGAACAGGGGACCACACTGAAGCTTTCTTT.

The chain employs TRBV11-2 and TRBJ2-7; TRBD2 matches at 15 bases. Germline-derived CDR1 and CDR2 are SGHAT and FQNNGV. The CDR3 covers 17 residues. The trim removed 5 bases at V and 5 bases at J, leaving 10 bases unmatched. This chain's CDR3 is CASSRRTSGRAINEQYF. The CDR3 DNA sequence: TGTGCCAGCAGCAGGCGGACTAGCGGGAGGGCCATCAACGAGCAGTACTTC.

The chain is built from TRBV23-1 and TRBJ2-2; 9 nucleotides agree with TRBD1. TRBV23-1 is filed as an ORF, its function uncertain. This CDR3 has 16 residues. V gave up 3 bases and J gave up 7 bases; unmatched junction bases: 9. The CDR3 DNA reads TGCGCCAGCAGTCACCTGGACAGGGGAATGGACGGGGAGCTGTTTTTT. It codes for CASSHLDRGMDGELFF.

The rearrangement uses TRBV7-9 and TRBJ1-3; weak D call: TRBD1 (5 bases). Trimming took off 2 bases at V and 0 bases at J, with 14 bases between the two ends. Germline lookup yields CDR1 SEHNR and CDR2 FQNEAQ (reference sequence). This CDR3 has 17 residues. In DNA form, the CDR3 reads TGTGCCAGCAGCTTAACGGGGGGACGGTTCTCTGGAAACACCATATATTTT. It yields the protein CASSLTGGRFSGNTIYF.

V and J are TRBV6-5 and TRBJ2-6; D possibly corresponds to TRBD1 (5 bases). There are 16 residues in the CDR3. The ends were cut back, 4 bases at V and 1 base at J, with 11 bases in the middle. Per the germline V gene, CDR1 is MNHEY and CDR2 is SVGAGI. The CDR3 loop reads CASSSIPGSGANVLTF. The CDR3 bases are TGTGCCAGCAGTTCCATTCCAGGGTCTGGGGCCAACGTCCTGACTTTC.

The gene calls are TRBV6-5 and TRBJ1-4; 10 positions agree with TRBD1. Germline V gene sequence: CDR1 MNHEY, CDR2 SVGAGI. The ends lost 4 bases at V and 6 bases at J; junction bases unmatched: 2. The CDR3 is made up of 14 amino acids. The CDR3 nucleotides are TGTGCCAGCAGTTTCGGACAGGGGGATGAAAAACTGTTTTTT. Its translation: CASSFGQGDEKLFF.